The 6 T cell receptor beta chains listed next were all sequenced from one sample in a study of cytomegalovirus exposure and HLA in healthy donors. The PCR ran on 60 Vbeta and 13 Jbeta primers. The data were produced by immunoSEQ multiplex PCR, yet TCRdb's version contains in-frame clones alone and is incomplete. The sample gives around 140,000 clones, about 83% of which show up once; about an eighth is in the top ten. The sample taken for sequencing was PBMCs. The receptor set was obtained from a man aged 40-55 years in good health and CMV-seropositive.

This clone turned up a few times. This chain's CDR3 is CSGSQGTYYGYTF. CDR3 in DNA: TGCAGCGGAAGCCAGGGAACTTACTATGGCTACACCTTC. The chain is built from TRBV29-1 and TRBJ1-2; D possibly corresponds to TRBD1 (5 bases). The CDR3 length is 13 residues. The germline V and J ends were trimmed by 7 bases and 3 bases, with 15 bases remaining between them. From germline, CDR1 is SQVTM and CDR2 ANQGSEA.

The rearrangement uses TRBV10-3 and TRBJ2-1; 11 bases are shared with TRBD2. J lost 7 bases, V lost 8 bases, and 10 bases had no gene match. CDR3 length: 15 residues. Germline V gene sequence: CDR1 ENHRY, CDR2 SYGVKD. This CDR3 reads CAIGLTSGAGNEQFF. CDR3 DNA: TGTGCCATCGGGTTGACTAGCGGGGCTGGGAATGAGCAGTTCTTC.

V and J are TRBV18 and TRBJ1-1, with D maybe TRBD1 (6 bases). The CDR3 contains 14 residues. Germline assignment: CDR1 KGHSH and CDR2 LQKENI. Trimming removed 6 bases from V and 1 base from J, with 12 bases in between. CDR3 amino acids: CASSLETGNTEAFF. Written as DNA, the CDR3 is TGTGCCAGCTCCCTAGAGACAGGGAACACTGAAGCTTTCTTT.

About this clone: The junction departs from the called germline gene at one end, perhaps through a read error. The gene calls are TRBV27 and TRBJ2-1, with D tentatively TRBD2 (6 bases). The CDR3 runs to 11 residues. Germline CDR1 MNHEY, CDR2 SMNVEV (reference sequence). The CDR3 region is CACRSGNEQFF. CDR3 coding DNA: TGTGCCTGCAGGAGCGGGAATGAGCAGTTCTTC.

Turning to this clone: At one of its ends the junction is not consistent with the germline gene, which may arise from a read error. The rearrangement joins TRBV18 to TRBJ2-5, with D unclear. This CDR3 is 11 amino acids long. The germline V gene encodes CDR1 KGHSH and CDR2 LQKENI. The CDR3 nucleotides read TGTGCCAGCTCACCCCAAGAGGCCCAGTACTTC. Translating it yields CASSPQEAQYF.

The CDR3 protein is CATSSTRSGNTIYF. Here the CDR3 DNA reads TGTGCCACCAGCAGCACGCGCTCTGGAAACACCATATATTTT. This chain uses TRBV15 with TRBJ1-3; D call uncertain. With 3 bases removed from V and 0 bases from J, the gap between germline ends came to 6 bases. The V gene's germline CDR1 is LNHNV and CDR2 YYDKDF (reference sequence). This CDR3 region has 14 residues.